This T cell receptor (beta chain) was identified in a study of blood T cells in healthy people across ages. Study-level information: With template switching, about one barcoded beta molecule was captured per two T cells.

On this clonotype itself: Its antigen is not identified.

Overall study findings and caveats: Because donor CMV status was unknown, expanded clonotype changes were possibly confounded.

Germline CDR1 DFQATT, CDR2 SNEGSKA (reference sequence). The CDR3 sequence is 12 residues long. With a J-beta primer mix and a sample-barcoded 5' primer, a second PCR ran about 7 to 12 cycles. MiXCR was run by TCRdb on the 5' RACE reads, yielding one entry per CDR3 protein. The data hold over a million distinct CDR3 sequences, with 45% observed a single time. The chain joins TRBV20-1 to TRBJ2-7; unclear D gene. The J call may be wrong; the DNA end is better matched by TRBJ2-5. Material for sequencing was blood. The source of this sequence is a woman aged 55-70 years in good health. The CDR3 DNA is TGCAGTGCTAGAGCGGTTTCGGAGACCCAGTACTTC. Encoded protein: CSARAVSETQYF.